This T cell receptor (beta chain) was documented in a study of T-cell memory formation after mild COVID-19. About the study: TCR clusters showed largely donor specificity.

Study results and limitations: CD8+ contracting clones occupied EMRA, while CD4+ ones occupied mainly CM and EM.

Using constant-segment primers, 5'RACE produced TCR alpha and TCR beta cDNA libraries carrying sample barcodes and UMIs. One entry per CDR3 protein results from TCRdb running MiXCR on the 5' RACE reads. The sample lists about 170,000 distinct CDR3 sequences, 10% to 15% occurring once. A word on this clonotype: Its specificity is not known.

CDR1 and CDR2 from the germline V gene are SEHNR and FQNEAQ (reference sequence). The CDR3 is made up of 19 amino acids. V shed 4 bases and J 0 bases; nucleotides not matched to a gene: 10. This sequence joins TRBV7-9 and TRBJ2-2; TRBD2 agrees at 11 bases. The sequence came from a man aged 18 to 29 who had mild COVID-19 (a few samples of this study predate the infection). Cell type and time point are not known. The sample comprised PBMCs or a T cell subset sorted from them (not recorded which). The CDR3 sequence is CASSSHSGGAGANTGELFF. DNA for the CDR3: TGTGCCAGCAGCTCTCATAGCGGGGGGGCCGGAGCGAACACCGGGGAGCTGTTTTTT.